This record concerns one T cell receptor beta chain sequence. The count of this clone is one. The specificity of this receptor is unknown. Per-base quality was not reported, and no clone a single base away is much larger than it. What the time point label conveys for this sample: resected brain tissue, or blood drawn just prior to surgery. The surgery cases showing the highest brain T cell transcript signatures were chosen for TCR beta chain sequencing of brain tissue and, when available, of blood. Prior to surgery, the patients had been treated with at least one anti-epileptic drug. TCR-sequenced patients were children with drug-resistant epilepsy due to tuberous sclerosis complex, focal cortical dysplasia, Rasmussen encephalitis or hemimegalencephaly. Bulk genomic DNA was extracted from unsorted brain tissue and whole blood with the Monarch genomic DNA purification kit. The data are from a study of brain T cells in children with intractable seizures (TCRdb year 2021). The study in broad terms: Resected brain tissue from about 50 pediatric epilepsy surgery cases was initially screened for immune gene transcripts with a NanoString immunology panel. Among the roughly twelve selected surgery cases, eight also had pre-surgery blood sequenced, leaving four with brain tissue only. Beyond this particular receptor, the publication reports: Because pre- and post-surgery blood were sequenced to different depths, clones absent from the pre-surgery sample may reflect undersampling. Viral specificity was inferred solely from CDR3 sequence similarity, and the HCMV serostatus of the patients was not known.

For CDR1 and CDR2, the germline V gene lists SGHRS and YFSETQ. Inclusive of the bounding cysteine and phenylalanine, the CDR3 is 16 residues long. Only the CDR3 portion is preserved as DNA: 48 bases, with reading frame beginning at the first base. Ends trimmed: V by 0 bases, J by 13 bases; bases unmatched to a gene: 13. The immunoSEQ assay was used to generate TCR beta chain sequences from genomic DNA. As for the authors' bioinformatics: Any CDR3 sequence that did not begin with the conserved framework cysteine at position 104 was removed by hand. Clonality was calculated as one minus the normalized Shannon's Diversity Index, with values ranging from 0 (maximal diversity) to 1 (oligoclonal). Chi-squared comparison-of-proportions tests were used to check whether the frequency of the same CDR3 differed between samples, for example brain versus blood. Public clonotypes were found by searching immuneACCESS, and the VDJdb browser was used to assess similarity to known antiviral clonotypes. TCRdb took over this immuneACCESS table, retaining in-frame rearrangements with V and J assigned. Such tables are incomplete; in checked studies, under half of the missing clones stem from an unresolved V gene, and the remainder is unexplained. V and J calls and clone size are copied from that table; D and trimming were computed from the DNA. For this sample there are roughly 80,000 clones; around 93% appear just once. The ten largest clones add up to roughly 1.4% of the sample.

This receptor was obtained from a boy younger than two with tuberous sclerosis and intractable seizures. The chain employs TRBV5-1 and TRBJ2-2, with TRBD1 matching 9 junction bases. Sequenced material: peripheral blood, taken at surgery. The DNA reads TGCGCCAGCAGCTTGGCCACTGAGCCTTGGGGACAGGGGCTGTTTTTT. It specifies CASSLATEPWGQGLFF.